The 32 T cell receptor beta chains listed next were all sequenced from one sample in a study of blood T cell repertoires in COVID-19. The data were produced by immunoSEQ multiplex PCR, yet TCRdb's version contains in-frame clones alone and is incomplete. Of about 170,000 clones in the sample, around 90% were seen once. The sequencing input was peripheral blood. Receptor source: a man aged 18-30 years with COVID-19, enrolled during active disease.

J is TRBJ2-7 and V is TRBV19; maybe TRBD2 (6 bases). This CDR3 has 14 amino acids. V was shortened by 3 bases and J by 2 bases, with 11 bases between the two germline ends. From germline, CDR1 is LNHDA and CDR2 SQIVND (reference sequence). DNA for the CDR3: TGTGCCAGTAGTATCGGCGGGGTCCCCTACGAGCAGTACTTC. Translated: CASSIGGVPYEQYF.

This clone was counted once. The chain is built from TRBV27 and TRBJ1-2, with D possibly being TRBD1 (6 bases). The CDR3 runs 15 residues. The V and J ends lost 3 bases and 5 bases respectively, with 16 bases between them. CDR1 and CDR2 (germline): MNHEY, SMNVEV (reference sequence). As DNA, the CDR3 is TGTGCCAGCAGTTTGGTTGCGGGGGGGCTGTATGGCTACACCTTC. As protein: CASSLVAGGLYGYTF.

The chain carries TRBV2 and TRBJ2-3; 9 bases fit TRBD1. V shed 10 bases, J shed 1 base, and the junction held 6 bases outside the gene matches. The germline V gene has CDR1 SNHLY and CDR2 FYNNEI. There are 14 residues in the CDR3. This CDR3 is CATHRDRGTDTQYF. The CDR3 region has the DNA TGTGCCACCCACCGGGACAGGGGCACAGATACGCAGTATTTT.

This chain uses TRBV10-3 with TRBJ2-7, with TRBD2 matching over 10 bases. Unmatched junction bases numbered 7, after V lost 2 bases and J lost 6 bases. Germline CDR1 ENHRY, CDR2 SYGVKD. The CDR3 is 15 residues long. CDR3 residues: CAISETSGIGSEQYF. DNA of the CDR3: TGTGCCATCAGTGAGACTAGCGGGATTGGGTCCGAGCAGTACTTC.

The CDR3 is CATRGQGAGNTIYF. In DNA, the CDR3 is TGCGCCACCAGAGGACAGGGGGCGGGAAACACCATATATTTT. This chain links TRBV4-1 with TRBJ1-3; TRBD1 matches at 11 bases. Germline V gene data show CDR1 as MGHRA and CDR2 as YSYEKL. The CDR3 covers 14 residues. Trimming at V came to 10 bases and at J to 4 bases, leaving 6 bases not matched to a gene.

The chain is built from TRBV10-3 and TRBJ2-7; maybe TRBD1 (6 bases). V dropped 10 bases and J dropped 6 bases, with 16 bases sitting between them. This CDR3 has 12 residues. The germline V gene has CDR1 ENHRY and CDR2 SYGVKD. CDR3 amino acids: CATTSQGSEQYF. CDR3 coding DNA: TGTGCCACGACCTCACAGGGCTCCGAGCAGTACTTC.

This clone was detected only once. The CDR3, as DNA: TGTGCCAGTAGTATAGGGCAGATAAACACTGAAGCTTTCTTT. As protein: CASSIGQINTEAFF. This chain uses TRBV19 with TRBJ1-1; D ambiguous. This CDR3 has 14 residues. Trimming cost V 1 base and J 2 bases, with 8 bases left between them. Germline V lookup: CDR1 LNHDA, CDR2 SQIVND (reference sequence).

The CDR3 DNA sequence: TGTGCCAGCAGTCTACTAGCGTGGCCCTACGAGCAGTACTTC. Its translation: CASSLLAWPYEQYF. This sequence joins TRBV28 and TRBJ2-7; 7 positions match TRBD2. J lost 2 bases, V lost 5 bases, and 6 bases had no gene match. The CDR3 is made up of 14 amino acids. Germline values: CDR1 MDHEN, CDR2 SYDVKM.

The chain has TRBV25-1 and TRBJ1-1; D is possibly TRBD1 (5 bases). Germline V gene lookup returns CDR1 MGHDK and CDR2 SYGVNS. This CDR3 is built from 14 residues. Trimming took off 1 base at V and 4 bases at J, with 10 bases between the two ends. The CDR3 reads CASSEWGDSTEAFF. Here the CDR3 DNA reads TGTGCCAGCAGTGAATGGGGGGATAGCACTGAAGCTTTCTTT.

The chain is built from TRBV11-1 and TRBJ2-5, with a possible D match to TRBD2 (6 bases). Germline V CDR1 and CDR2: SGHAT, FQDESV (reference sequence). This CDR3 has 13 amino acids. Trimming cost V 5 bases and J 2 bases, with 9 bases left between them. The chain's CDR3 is CASSPGTQETQYF. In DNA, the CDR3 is TGTGCCAGCAGCCCCGGGACTCAAGAGACCCAGTACTTC.

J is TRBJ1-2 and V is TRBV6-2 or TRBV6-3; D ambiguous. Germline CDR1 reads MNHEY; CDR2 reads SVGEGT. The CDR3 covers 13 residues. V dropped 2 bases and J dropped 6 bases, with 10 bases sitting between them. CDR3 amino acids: CASSYSRSNGYTF. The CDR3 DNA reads TGTGCCAGCAGTTACAGTCGGAGTAATGGCTACACCTTC.

CDR3 amino acids: CASSLRGGANTGELFF. CDR3 sequence (DNA): TGTGCCAGCAGCTTAAGAGGGGGCGCGAACACCGGGGAGCTGTTTTTT. The chain is built from TRBV7-3 and TRBJ2-2, with TRBD1 matching 7 bases. The CDR3 spans 16 residues. V gave up 1 base and J gave up 0 bases; unmatched junction bases: 2. Germline CDR1 SGHTA, CDR2 FQGTGA.

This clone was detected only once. CDR3 residues: CASSQSDRPNEQFF. CDR3 coding DNA: TGCGCCAGCAGCCAGTCGGACAGGCCCAATGAGCAGTTCTTC. V and J are TRBV4-1 and TRBJ2-1, with 7 bases identical to TRBD1. CDR3 size: 14 residues. With 3 bases clipped from V and 6 bases from J, the junction kept 5 bases outside the gene matches. Looked up from germline, CDR1 is MGHRA and CDR2 is YSYEKL.

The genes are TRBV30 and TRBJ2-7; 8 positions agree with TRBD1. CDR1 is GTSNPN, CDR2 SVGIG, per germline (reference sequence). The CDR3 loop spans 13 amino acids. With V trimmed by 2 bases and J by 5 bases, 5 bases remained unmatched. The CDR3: CAWSRTGPHEQYF. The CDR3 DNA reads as TGTGCCTGGAGTCGGACAGGGCCCCACGAGCAGTACTTC.

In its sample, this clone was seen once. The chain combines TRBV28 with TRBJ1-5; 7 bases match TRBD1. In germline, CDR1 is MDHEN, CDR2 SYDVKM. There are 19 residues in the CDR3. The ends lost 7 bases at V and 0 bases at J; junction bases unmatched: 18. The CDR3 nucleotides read TGTGCCAGCACCCGGGCTGGGACAGCCGGCTTATATAGCAATCAGCCCCAGCATTTT. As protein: CASTRAGTAGLYSNQPQHF.

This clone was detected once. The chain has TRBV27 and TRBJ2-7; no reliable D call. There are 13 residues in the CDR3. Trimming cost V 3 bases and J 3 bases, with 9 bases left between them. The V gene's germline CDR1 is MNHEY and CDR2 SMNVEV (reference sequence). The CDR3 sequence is CASSFGQNYEQYF. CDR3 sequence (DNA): TGTGCCAGCAGTTTTGGGCAGAACTACGAGCAGTACTTC.

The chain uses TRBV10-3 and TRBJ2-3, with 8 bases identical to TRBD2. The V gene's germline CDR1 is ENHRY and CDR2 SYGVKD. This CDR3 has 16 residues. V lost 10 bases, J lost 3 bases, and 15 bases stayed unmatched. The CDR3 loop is CANMPVAGTGTDTQYF. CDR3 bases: TGTGCCAACATGCCAGTAGCGGGAACTGGAACAGATACGCAGTATTTT.

CDR3 in DNA: TGTGCCATTGGGGACACCGGCAATCAGCCCCAGCATTTT. This translates into CAIGDTGNQPQHF. The rearrangement links TRBV19 to TRBJ1-5; tentative D call: TRBD1 (6 bases). Trimming removed 10 bases from V and 2 bases from J, with 12 bases in between. Germline CDR1 is LNHDA and CDR2 is SQIVND (reference sequence). The CDR3 sequence is 13 residues long.

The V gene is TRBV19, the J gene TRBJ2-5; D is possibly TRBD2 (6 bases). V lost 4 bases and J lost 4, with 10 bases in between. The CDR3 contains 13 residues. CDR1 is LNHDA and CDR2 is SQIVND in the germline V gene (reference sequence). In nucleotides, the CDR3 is TGTGCCAGTAGTAATCAGGGACTAGAGACCCAGTACTTC. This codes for CASSNQGLETQYF. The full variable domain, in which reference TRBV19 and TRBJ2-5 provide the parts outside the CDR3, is DGGITQSPKYLFRKEGQNVTLSCEQNLNHDAMYWYRQDPGQGLRLIYYSQIVNDFQKGDIAEGYSVSREKKESFPLTVTSAQKNPTAFYLCASSNQGLETQYFGPGTRLLVL.

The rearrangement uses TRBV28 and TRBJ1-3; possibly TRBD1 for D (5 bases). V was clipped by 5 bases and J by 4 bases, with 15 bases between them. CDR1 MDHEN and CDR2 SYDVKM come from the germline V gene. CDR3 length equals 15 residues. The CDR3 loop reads CASSKNSGLGNTIYF. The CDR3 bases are TGTGCCAGCAGTAAAAATTCGGGACTCGGAAACACCATATATTTT.

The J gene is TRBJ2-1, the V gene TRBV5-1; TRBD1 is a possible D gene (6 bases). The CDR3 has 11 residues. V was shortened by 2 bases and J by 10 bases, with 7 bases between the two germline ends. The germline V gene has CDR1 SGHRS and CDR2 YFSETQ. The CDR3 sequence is CASSLGTEQFF. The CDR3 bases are TGCGCCAGCAGCTTAGGGACAGAGCAGTTCTTC.

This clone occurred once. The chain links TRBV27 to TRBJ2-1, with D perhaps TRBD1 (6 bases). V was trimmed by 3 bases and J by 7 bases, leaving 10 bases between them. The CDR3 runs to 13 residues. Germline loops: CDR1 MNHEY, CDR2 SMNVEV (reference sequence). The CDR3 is CASSFLTGNEQFF. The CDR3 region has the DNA TGTGCCAGCAGTTTCTTGACAGGAAATGAGCAGTTCTTC.

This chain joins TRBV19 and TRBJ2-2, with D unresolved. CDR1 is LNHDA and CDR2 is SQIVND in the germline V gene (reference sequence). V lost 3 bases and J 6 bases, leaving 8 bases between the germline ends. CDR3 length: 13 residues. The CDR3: CASSISGSGELFF. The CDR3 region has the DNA TGTGCCAGTAGTATTTCAGGATCCGGGGAGCTGTTTTTT.

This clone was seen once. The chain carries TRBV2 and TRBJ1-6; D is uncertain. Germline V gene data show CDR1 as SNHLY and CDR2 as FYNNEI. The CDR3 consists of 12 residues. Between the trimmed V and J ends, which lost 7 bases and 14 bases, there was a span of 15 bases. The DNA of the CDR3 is TGTGCCAGCACGGGGATAGGTAGGTCCCTCCACTTT. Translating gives CASTGIGRSLHF. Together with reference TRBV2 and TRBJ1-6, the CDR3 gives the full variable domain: EPEVTQTPSHQVTQMGQEVILRCVPISNHLYFYWYRQILGQKVEFLVSFYNNEISEKSEIFDDQFSVERPDGSNFTLKIRSTKLEDSAMYFCASTGIGRSLHFGNGTRLTVT.

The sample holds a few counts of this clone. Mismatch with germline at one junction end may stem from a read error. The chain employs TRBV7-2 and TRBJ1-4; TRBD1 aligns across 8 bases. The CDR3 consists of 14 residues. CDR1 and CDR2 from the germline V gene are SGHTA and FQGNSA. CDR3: CASSRGQGNEKLLF. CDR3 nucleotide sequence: TGTGCCAGCAGCCGTGGACAGGGAAATGAAAAACTGCTTTTT.

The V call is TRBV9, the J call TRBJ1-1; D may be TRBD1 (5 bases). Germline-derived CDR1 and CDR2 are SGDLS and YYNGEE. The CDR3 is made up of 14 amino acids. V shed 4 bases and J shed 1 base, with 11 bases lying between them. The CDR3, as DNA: TGTGCCAGCAGCCCAGCGGGGGGGAACACTGAAGCTTTCTTT. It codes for CASSPAGGNTEAFF.

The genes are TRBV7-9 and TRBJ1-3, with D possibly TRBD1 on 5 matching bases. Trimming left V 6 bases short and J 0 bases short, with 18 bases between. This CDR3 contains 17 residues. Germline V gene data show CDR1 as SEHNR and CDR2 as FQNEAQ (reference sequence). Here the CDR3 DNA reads TGTGCCAGCAGACCCAGGGAGGAGGGTTTCTCTGGAAACACCATATATTTT. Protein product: CASRPREEGFSGNTIYF.

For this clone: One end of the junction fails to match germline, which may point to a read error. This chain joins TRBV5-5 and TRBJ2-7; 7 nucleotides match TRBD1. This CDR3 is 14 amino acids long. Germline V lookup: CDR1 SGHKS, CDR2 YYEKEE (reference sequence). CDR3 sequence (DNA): TGTGCCAGCACCTACCGGGACAGAGCCTACGCGCAGTACTTC. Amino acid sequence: CASTYRDRAYAQYF.

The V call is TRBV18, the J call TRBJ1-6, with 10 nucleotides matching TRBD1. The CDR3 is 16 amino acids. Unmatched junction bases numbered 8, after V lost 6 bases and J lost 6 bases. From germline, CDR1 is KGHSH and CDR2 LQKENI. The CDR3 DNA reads TGTGCCAGCTCTCAAGGAAGGGACAGGGGTAATTCACCCCTCCACTTT. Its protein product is CASSQGRDRGNSPLHF.

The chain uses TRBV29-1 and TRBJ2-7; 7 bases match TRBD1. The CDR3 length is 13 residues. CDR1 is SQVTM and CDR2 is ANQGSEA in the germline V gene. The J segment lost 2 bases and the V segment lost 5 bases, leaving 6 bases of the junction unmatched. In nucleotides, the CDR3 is TGCAGCGTTCGTACAGGGGAAGCCTACGAGCAGTACTTC. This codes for CSVRTGEAYEQYF.

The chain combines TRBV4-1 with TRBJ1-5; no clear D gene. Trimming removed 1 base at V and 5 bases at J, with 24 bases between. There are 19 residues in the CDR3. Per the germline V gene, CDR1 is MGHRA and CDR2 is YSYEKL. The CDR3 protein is CASSQGGVGSGDPYQPQHF. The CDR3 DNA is TGCGCCAGCAGCCAAGGCGGGGTAGGTTCAGGCGACCCATATCAGCCCCAGCATTTT.

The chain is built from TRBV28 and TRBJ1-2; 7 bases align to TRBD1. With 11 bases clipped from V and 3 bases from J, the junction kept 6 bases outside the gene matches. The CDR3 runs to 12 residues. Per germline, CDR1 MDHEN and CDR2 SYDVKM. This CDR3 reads CAPGGGDYGYTF. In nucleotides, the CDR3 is TGTGCCCCAGGAGGGGGCGACTATGGCTACACCTTC.